This section outlines one T cell receptor beta chain sequence together with its context. These data originate in a study of cytomegalovirus exposure and HLA in healthy donors. Clones were sequenced by immunoSEQ multiplex PCR, and TCRdb holds only the in-frame ones, with some missing. The table lists 250,000 to 300,000 clones, 80% to 90% of them singletons, with about 1% in the top ten. Trimming stripped 8 bases from V and 2 bases from J, with 13 bases between. This CDR3 comprises 13 residues. Germline V lookup: CDR1 MNHEY, CDR2 SMNVEV (reference sequence). The V and J genes are TRBV27 and TRBJ2-7, with a tentative D call TRBD1 (6 bases). The sequenced sample was PBMCs. This TCR came from a woman younger than 30 in good health and CMV-seronegative. The chain's CDR3 is CASGRQATYEQYF. Written as DNA, the CDR3 is TGTGCCAGCGGGCGACAGGCGACCTACGAGCAGTACTTC.